This passage covers 11 T cell receptor beta chains from one sample sequenced in a study of T cells in Graves' hyperthyroidism and ophthalmopathy. Using RNA transcripts as the source, TCR beta CDR3 regions were amplified. When the TCR CDR3 underwent first-round RT-PCR, the HTBI primer set was used. A single record per CDR3 protein comes from TCRdb applying MiXCR to the multiplex PCR reads. The table records fewer than 650,000 distinct CDR3 sequences, more than 13% of them present only once. The sample comprised blood. The receptors come from a woman aged 18-29 years with Graves' ophthalmopathy.

This chain links TRBV6-5 with TRBJ2-1; TRBD2 aligns across 16 bases. This CDR3 comprises 17 residues. V lost 2 bases, J lost 9 bases, and 7 bases stayed unmatched. Per the germline V gene, CDR1 is MNHEY and CDR2 is SVGAGI. The DNA for the CDR3 is TGTGCCAGCAGTTACATCCCGGGGACTAGCGGGAGGGGTGAGCAGTTCTTC. Translating gives CASSYIPGTSGRGEQFF.

This clonotype was seen a handful of times. The chain combines TRBV6-1 with TRBJ2-5; TRBD2 matches at 8 bases. CDR3 length: 15 amino acids. Unmatched junction bases numbered 6, after V lost 4 bases and J lost 2 bases. CDR1 and CDR2 (germline): MNHNS, SASEGT. CDR3 sequence reads: CASSGSRGGQETQYF. As DNA, the CDR3 is TGTGCCAGCAGTGGATCCCGGGGGGGGCAAGAGACCCAGTACTTC.

This clonotype has a handful of counts. The chain links TRBV24-1 to TRBJ2-3; 8 bases are shared with TRBD2. The CDR3 has 18 residues. V trimming: 4 bases; J trimming: 0 bases; junction bases outside the gene matches: 11. Germline CDR1 KGHDR, CDR2 SFDVKD. This chain's CDR3 is CATSDPRREDPSTDTQYF. As DNA, the CDR3 is TGTGCCACCAGTGACCCCCGGCGGGAGGACCCTAGCACAGATACGCAGTATTTT.

This clonotype showed up many times. This rearrangement joins TRBV5-5 to TRBJ2-3, with D perhaps TRBD2 (6 bases). The V end lost 4 bases, the J end lost 3 bases, and 15 bases lay between the germline ends. The CDR3 totals 15 residues. Germline loops: CDR1 SGHKS, CDR2 YYEKEE (reference sequence). CDR3 bases: TGTGCCAGCAGCCTTGACGGAGGGTGGACAGATACGCAGTATTTT. Amino acid sequence: CASSLDGGWTDTQYF.

This clonotype was seen many times. This chain links TRBV12-3 or TRBV12-4 with TRBJ2-1; perhaps D is TRBD1 or TRBD2 (5 bases each). Trimming took off 4 bases at V and 4 bases at J, with 17 bases between the two ends. The CDR3 has 16 amino acids. The CDR3 sequence: CASSSWGSLGYNEQFF. As DNA, the CDR3 is TGTGCCAGCAGTTCCTGGGGGAGTTTGGGATACAATGAGCAGTTCTTC.

This clonotype was counted ten times or more. The genes are TRBV28 and TRBJ2-2, with 11 bases identical to TRBD2. J was trimmed by 3 bases and V by 3 bases; bases with no gene match: 6. CDR3 length equals 17 residues. Germline assignment: CDR1 MDHEN and CDR2 SYDVKM. The CDR3 region has the DNA TGTGCCAGCAGTTTTACTAGTAGCGGGAGGGACACCGGGGAGCTGTTTTTT. It codes for CASSFTSSGRDTGELFF.

This clonotype was picked up a small number of times. The chain joins TRBV24-1 to TRBJ1-5; 8 nucleotides line up with TRBD1. The germline V gene encodes CDR1 KGHDR and CDR2 SFDVKD. The trim removed 10 bases at V and 0 bases at J, leaving 1 base unmatched. The CDR3 covers 13 residues. The CDR3 DNA is TGTGCCACTGGACAGGGTAGCAATCAGCCCCAGCATTTT. Translation: CATGQGSNQPQHF.

A few counts support this clonotype. The chain joins TRBV11-1 to TRBJ2-1; D is possibly TRBD2 (5 bases). V shed 5 bases and J shed 3 bases, with 11 bases lying between them. From germline, CDR1 is SGHAT and CDR2 FQDESV (reference sequence). This CDR3 spans 14 amino acids. CDR3 sequence: CASSPYRGYNEQFF. The CDR3 DNA sequence: TGTGCCAGCAGCCCGTACCGGGGCTACAATGAGCAGTTCTTC.

This chain links TRBV7-2 with TRBJ2-7; the match to TRBD2 covers 13 bases. The CDR3 contains 16 residues. V dropped 4 bases and J dropped 2; count of bases not matched to a gene: 5. Germline lookup yields CDR1 SGHTA and CDR2 FQGNSA. DNA of the CDR3: TGTGCCAGCAGCTCTAGGACTAGCGGGAGAACCTACGAGCAGTACTTC. Its protein is CASSSRTSGRTYEQYF.

This clonotype was counted many times. V gene TRBV28 combines with J gene TRBJ1-4, with unresolved D. Germline CDR1 is MDHEN and CDR2 is SYDVKM. This CDR3 has 17 residues. Trimming took 6 bases from V and 0 from J, leaving 17 bases between them. In DNA form, the CDR3 reads TGTGCCAGCAGGCCCGTCGGCCCAGGTGCAACTAATGAAAAACTGTTTTTT. Its translation is CASRPVGPGATNEKLFF.

The chain employs TRBV19 and TRBJ1-2; 9 positions agree with TRBD1. Germline CDR1 reads LNHDA; CDR2 reads SQIVND (reference sequence). The CDR3 has 16 residues. With V trimmed by 5 bases and J by 3 bases, 10 bases remained unmatched. The CDR3 DNA follows: TGTGCCAGTAGTCTCTGGGGGACAGGGATGGACTATGGCTACACCTTC. This codes for CASSLWGTGMDYGYTF.